This T cell receptor beta chain comes out of a study of siplizumab effects on memory and regulatory T cells. General study results and limits: Memory cells seemed less diverse than naive T cells, which also seemed major contributors to the alloresponse.

This clone appeared once. Its antigen is unknown. One end of the junction varies from germline; a read error may be responsible. TCRdb keeps only in-frame clones here, not all; method: immunoSEQ multiplex PCR. The profile covers approximately 70,000 clones, with about 89% appearing a single time and roughly 29% taken by the ten largest. The receptor was derived from a human donor in good health. Material for sequencing was CD8+ T cells sorted from blood.

CDR3 loop: CASRLGQAPGNEQFF. In DNA, the CDR3 is TGTGCCAGCAGGTTGGGACAGGCCCCCGGCAATGAGCAGTTCTTC. J is TRBJ2-1 and V is TRBV5-6; 8 bases are a match to TRBD1. Germline V gene lookup returns CDR1 SGHDT and CDR2 YYEEEE. CDR3 length: 15 amino acids.